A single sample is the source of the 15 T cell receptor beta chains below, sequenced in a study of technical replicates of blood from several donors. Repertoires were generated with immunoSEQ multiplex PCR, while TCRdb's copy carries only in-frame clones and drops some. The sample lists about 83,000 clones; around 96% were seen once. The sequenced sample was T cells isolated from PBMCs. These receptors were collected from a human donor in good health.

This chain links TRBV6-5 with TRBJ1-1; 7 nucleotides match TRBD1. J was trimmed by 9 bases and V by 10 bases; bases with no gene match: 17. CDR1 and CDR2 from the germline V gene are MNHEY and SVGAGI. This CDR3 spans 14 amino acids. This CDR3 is CATRPTGAVLQAFF. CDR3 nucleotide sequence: TGTGCCACCCGCCCCACAGGGGCCGTCCTCCAAGCTTTCTTT.

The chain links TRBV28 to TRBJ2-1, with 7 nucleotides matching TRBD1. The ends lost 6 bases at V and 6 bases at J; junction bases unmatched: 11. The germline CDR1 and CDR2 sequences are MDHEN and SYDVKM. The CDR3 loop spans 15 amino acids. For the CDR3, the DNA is TGTGCCAGCAGGACTGGGACAGTAGTAAGCAATGAGCAGTTCTTC. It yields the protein CASRTGTVVSNEQFF.

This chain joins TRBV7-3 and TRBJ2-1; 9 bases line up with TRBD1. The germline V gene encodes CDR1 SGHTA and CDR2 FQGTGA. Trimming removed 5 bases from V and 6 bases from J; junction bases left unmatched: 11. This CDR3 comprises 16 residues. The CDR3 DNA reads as TGTGCCAGCAGCCTCTTTTTAGGGACAGGGTCCAATGAGCAGTTCTTC. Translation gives CASSLFLGTGSNEQFF.

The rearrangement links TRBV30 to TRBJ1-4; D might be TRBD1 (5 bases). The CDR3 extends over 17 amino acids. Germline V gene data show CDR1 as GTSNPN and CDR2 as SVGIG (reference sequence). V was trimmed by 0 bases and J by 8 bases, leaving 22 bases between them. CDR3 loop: CAWSVRGGTVWGEKLFF. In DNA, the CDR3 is TGTGCCTGGAGTGTACGCGGGGGAACGGTATGGGGCGAAAAACTGTTTTTT.

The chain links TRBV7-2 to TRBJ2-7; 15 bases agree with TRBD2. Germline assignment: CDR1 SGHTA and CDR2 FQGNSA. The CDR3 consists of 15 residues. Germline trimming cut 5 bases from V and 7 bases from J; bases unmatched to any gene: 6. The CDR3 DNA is TGTGCCAGCAGCCTCCCAGGACTAGCGGGAGGGGAGCAGTACTTC. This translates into CASSLPGLAGGEQYF.

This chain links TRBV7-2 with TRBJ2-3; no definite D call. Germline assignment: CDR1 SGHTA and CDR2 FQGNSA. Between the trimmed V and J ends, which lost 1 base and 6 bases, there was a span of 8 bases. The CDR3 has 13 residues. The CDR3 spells CASSLVVPDTQYF. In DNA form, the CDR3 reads TGTGCCAGCAGCTTAGTAGTGCCGGATACGCAGTATTTT.

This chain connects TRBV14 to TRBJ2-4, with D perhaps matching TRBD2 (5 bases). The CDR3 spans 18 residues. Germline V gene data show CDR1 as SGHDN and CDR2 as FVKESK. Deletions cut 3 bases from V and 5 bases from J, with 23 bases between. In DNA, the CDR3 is TGTGCCAGCAGCCACCATTCGTCTACGGGGATCTGGGAAAACATTCAGTACTTC. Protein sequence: CASSHHSSTGIWENIQYF.

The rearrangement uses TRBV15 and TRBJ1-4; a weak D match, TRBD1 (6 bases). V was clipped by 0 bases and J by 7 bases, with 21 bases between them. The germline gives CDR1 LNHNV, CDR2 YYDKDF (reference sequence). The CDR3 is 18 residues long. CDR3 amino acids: CATSRDLFGGGTGEKLFF. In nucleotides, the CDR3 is TGTGCCACCAGCAGAGATCTCTTTGGCGGGGGCACGGGTGAAAAACTGTTTTTT.

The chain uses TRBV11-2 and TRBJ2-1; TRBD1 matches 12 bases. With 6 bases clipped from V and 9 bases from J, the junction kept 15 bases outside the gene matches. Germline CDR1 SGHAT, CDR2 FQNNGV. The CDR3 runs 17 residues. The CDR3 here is CASRGLLRGQGAGEQFF. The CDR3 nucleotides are TGTGCCAGCAGGGGGCTCCTCCGGGGACAGGGGGCCGGTGAGCAGTTCTTC.

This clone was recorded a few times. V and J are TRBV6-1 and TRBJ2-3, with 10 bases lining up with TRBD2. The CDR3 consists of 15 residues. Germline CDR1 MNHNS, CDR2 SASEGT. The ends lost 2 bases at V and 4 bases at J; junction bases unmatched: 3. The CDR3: CASSEKAGGPDTQYF. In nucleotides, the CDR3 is TGTGCCAGCAGTGAAAAAGCGGGAGGGCCAGATACGCAGTATTTT.

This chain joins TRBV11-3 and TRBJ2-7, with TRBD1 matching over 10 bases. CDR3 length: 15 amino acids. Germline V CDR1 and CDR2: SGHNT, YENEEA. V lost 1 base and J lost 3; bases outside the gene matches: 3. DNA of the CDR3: TGTGCCAGCAGCTTAGGATGGGACAGGGGCTACGAGCAGTACTTC. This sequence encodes CASSLGWDRGYEQYF. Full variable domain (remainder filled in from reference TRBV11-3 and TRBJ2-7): EAGVVQSPRYKIIEKKQPVAFWCNPISGHNTLYWYLQNLGQGPELLIRYENEEAVDDSQLPKDRFSAERLKGVDSTLKIQPAELGDSAVYLCASSLGWDRGYEQYFGPGTRLTVT.

CDR3: CASSLGETGLDGYTF. The CDR3 bases are TGCGCCAGCAGCTTGGGAGAAACAGGGCTAGACGGCTACACCTTC. The chain combines TRBV5-1 with TRBJ1-2; possible D gene TRBD1, 6 bases. Germline V gene data show CDR1 as SGHRS and CDR2 as YFSETQ. This CDR3 has 15 amino acids. Trimming pared 0 bases from V and 8 bases from J, leaving 17 bases between.

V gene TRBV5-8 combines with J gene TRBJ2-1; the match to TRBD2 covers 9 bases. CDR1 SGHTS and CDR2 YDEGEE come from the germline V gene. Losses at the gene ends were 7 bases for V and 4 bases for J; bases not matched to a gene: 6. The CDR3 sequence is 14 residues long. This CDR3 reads CASLGLAQYNEQFF. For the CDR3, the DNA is TGTGCCAGCTTGGGACTAGCCCAATACAATGAGCAGTTCTTC.

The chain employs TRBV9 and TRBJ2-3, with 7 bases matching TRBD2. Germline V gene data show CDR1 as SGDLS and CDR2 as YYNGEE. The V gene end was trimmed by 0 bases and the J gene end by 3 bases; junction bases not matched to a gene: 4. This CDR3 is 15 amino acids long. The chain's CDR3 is CASSVGGGPTDTQYF. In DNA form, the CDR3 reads TGTGCCAGCAGCGTAGGGGGAGGGCCAACAGATACGCAGTATTTT.

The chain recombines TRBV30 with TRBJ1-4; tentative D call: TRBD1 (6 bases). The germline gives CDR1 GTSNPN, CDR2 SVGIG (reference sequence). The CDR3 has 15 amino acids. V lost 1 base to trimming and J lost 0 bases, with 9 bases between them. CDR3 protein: CAWSEGTSTNEKLFF. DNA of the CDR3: TGTGCCTGGAGTGAAGGGACATCAACTAATGAAAAACTGTTTTTT.